Each of the 19 T cell receptor beta chains below was sequenced from the same sample in a study of cytomegalovirus exposure and HLA in healthy donors. Researchers ran the PCR with 60 Vbeta and 13 Jbeta primers. Sequencing was performed with immunoSEQ multiplex PCR; in TCRdb, only in-frame clones are kept and a portion is missing. The sample yields more than 85,000 clones, under 85% seen once. The specimen sequenced was PBMCs. Every receptor here comes from a man in his thirties or forties in good health and CMV-seronegative.

The chain carries TRBV19 and TRBJ2-3; TRBD2 agrees at 9 bases. From germline, CDR1 is LNHDA and CDR2 SQIVND (reference sequence). V gave up 11 bases and J gave up 1 base; unmatched junction bases: 10. This CDR3 region has 15 residues. The CDR3 DNA follows: TGTGCCTCACGCGGGAGGGTTGCACGCACAGATACGCAGTATTTT. It encodes CASRGRVARTDTQYF.

The V call is TRBV28, the J call TRBJ2-2; TRBD2 matches 10 bases. Germline V gene sequence: CDR1 MDHEN, CDR2 SYDVKM. CDR3 size: 17 residues. With V trimmed by 3 bases and J by 4 bases, 8 bases remained unmatched. The CDR3 protein is CASSFNSGRDVTGELFF. The DNA of the CDR3 is TGTGCCAGCAGTTTTAACAGCGGGAGGGACGTCACCGGGGAGCTGTTTTTT.

The chain employs TRBV7-8 and TRBJ1-1, with D maybe TRBD1 (5 bases). The CDR3 is 13 residues long. Trimming shortened V by 5 bases and J by 4 bases, and 11 bases separated the two germline ends. Germline-derived CDR1 and CDR2 are SGHVS and FQNEAQ. The CDR3 is CASSPGSGTEAFF. The CDR3, as DNA: TGTGCCAGCAGCCCAGGGTCGGGCACTGAAGCTTTCTTT.

This chain connects TRBV6-5 to TRBJ2-7; 9 bases are shared with TRBD1. Trimming took 6 bases from V and 0 from J; bases not matched to a gene: 3. The CDR3 sequence is 14 residues long. Germline V CDR1 and CDR2: MNHEY, SVGAGI. The CDR3 reads CASRWDRDSYEQYF. CDR3 DNA sequence: TGTGCCAGCAGGTGGGACAGGGACTCCTACGAGCAGTACTTC.

The V and J genes are TRBV9 and TRBJ1-4, with 7 bases aligning to TRBD1. CDR3 length: 14 amino acids. CDR1 and CDR2 (germline): SGDLS, YYNGEE. After removal of 3 bases from V and 4 bases from J, the junction contained 3 bases not matched to a gene. Written as DNA, the CDR3 is TGTGCCAGCAGCGCGCGACAGGGTAATGAAAAACTGTTTTTT. It translates to CASSARQGNEKLFF.

The chain employs TRBV5-4 and TRBJ2-3; a possible D gene is TRBD2 (7 bases). The CDR3 covers 15 residues. The germline CDR1 and CDR2 sequences are SGHNT and YYREEE (reference sequence). Trimming cost V 2 bases and J 2 bases, with 12 bases left between them. The CDR3 sequence is CASSLGGEDTDTQYF. Written as DNA, the CDR3 is TGTGCCAGCAGCTTAGGGGGGGAGGACACAGATACGCAGTATTTT.

With respect to this clone: Germline and junction disagree at one end, which may indicate a read error. The sample holds other DNA sequences that translate to the same CDR3. The chain combines TRBV2 with TRBJ2-4; D is perhaps TRBD2 (6 bases). The CDR3 loop spans 16 amino acids. CDR1 is SNHLY and CDR2 is FYNNEI in the germline V gene. The CDR3 coding sequence is TGCGCCAGCAGGGATAACCCGGGACTTTACAAAAACATTCAGTACTTC. Protein product: CASRDNPGLYKNIQYF.

This clone was observed once. The chain has TRBV28 and TRBJ1-2; possibly TRBD1 for D (6 bases). Germline V gene sequence: CDR1 MDHEN, CDR2 SYDVKM. CDR3 size: 14 residues. V was clipped by 1 base and J by 6 bases, with 12 bases between them. CDR3 sequence (DNA): TGTGCCAGCAGTTTATACAGGGACGTAAATGGCTACACCTTC. This encodes CASSLYRDVNGYTF.

The rearrangement links TRBV10-1 to TRBJ2-3; D unclear. Between the trimmed V and J ends, which lost 8 bases and 0 bases, there was a span of 6 bases. Germline loops: CDR1 WNHNN, CDR2 SYGVQD (reference sequence). The CDR3 spans 12 residues. DNA for the CDR3: TGCGCCAGCTCTCAGAGCACAGATACGCAGTATTTT. Translating gives CASSQSTDTQYF.

The chain couples TRBV12-5 to TRBJ2-7; 14 positions agree with TRBD2. With V trimmed by 6 bases and J by 5 bases, 9 bases remained unmatched. There are 16 residues in the CDR3. Germline V lookup: CDR1 LGHNT, CDR2 FRNRAP. The CDR3 is CASGTSGTSGSNEQYF. The DNA of the CDR3 is TGTGCTAGTGGCACCTCCGGGACTAGCGGGAGTAACGAGCAGTACTTC.

This clone was recorded once. The genes are TRBV29-1 and TRBJ2-1, with 10 nucleotides matching TRBD2. The germline V gene encodes CDR1 SQVTM and CDR2 ANQGSEA. The CDR3 contains 14 residues. The ends lost 8 bases at V and 5 bases at J; junction bases unmatched: 9. CDR3: CSSQIAGGNNEQFF. The CDR3 DNA sequence: TGCAGCTCCCAAATAGCGGGGGGCAACAATGAGCAGTTCTTC.

The chain is built from TRBV6-5 and TRBJ2-2; TRBD1 matches at 7 bases. Germline CDR1 MNHEY, CDR2 SVGAGI. The CDR3 totals 14 residues. V was clipped by 7 bases and J by 7 bases; unmatched bases: 9. CDR3 sequence: CASTPDRFGGELFF. The CDR3 coding sequence is TGTGCCAGCACCCCGGACAGGTTCGGCGGGGAGCTGTTTTTT.

V is TRBV2 and J is TRBJ2-1; the match to TRBD2 covers 10 bases. CDR3 length: 16 amino acids. V was clipped by 2 bases and J by 0 bases; unmatched bases: 1. Germline loops: CDR1 SNHLY, CDR2 FYNNEI. CDR3 nucleotides: TGTGCCAGCAGTGAACTAGCGGGAGCCTCCTACAATGAGCAGTTCTTC. Encoded protein: CASSELAGASYNEQFF.

The chain carries TRBV29-1 and TRBJ2-2; a weak D match, TRBD1 (6 bases). Germline loops: CDR1 SQVTM, CDR2 ANQGSEA. Trimming removed 5 bases at V and 4 bases at J, with 17 bases between. This CDR3 region has 15 residues. The CDR3 loop reads CSVRGTSGATGELFF. As DNA, the CDR3 is TGCAGCGTTCGAGGGACCTCAGGGGCCACCGGGGAGCTGTTTTTT.

The V and J genes are TRBV2 and TRBJ2-7, with 10 bases identical to TRBD2. Germline trimming cut 3 bases from V and 4 bases from J; bases unmatched to any gene: 3. The CDR3 is 14 residues long. Germline V gene data show CDR1 as SNHLY and CDR2 as FYNNEI. The CDR3 sequence is CASSDASGSYEQYF. The CDR3 DNA reads as TGTGCCAGCAGTGATGCTAGCGGGAGTTACGAGCAGTACTTC.

This rearrangement joins TRBV27 to TRBJ2-2; possibly TRBD1 for D (5 bases). The V gene lost 11 bases and the J gene lost 0 bases, with 19 bases spanning the gap. Germline lookup yields CDR1 MNHEY and CDR2 SMNVEV (reference sequence). This CDR3 has 16 residues. Here the CDR3 DNA reads TGTGCCGTCAGGGCAGGAGAGTTAGCGAACACCGGGGAGCTGTTTTTT. This gives the protein CAVRAGELANTGELFF.

V usage is TRBV7-9 and J usage is TRBJ2-7, with TRBD1 matching 7 bases. Germline values: CDR1 SEHNR, CDR2 FQNEAQ (reference sequence). The CDR3 is 15 residues long. J was trimmed by 0 bases and V by 5 bases; bases with no gene match: 7. CDR3 sequence: CASSIQGTASYEQYF. The CDR3 nucleotides are TGTGCCAGCAGCATACAAGGGACAGCCTCCTACGAGCAGTACTTC.

This chain joins TRBV6-5 and TRBJ2-5; TRBD2 is a possible D gene (6 bases). V was shortened by 8 bases and J by 1 base, with 11 bases between the two germline ends. This CDR3 spans 13 amino acids. Germline V gives CDR1 MNHEY, CDR2 SVGAGI. The CDR3: CASGEGLQETQYF. The CDR3 DNA sequence: TGTGCCAGCGGCGAGGGACTCCAAGAGACCCAGTACTTC.

This chain connects TRBV2 to TRBJ1-4; D unresolved. The CDR3 is made up of 13 amino acids. CDR1 is SNHLY and CDR2 is FYNNEI in the germline V gene. Trimming pared 7 bases from V and 0 bases from J, leaving 6 bases between. The chain's CDR3 is CASNVATNEKLFF. CDR3 in DNA: TGTGCCAGCAATGTAGCAACTAATGAAAAACTGTTTTTT.